This TCR beta chain comes out of a study of cytomegalovirus exposure and HLA in healthy donors. Overall study results and limits: Subsequent analysis revealed that first-cohort TCR clusters tended to co-occur in the approximately 120 validation repertoires.

Only in-frame clones appear in the TCRdb table, and some are missing; sequencing was by immunoSEQ multiplex PCR. Seen here are around 300,000 clones, just over 85% observed once, and the top ten hold 0.9% to 1.1%. Notes on this clone: Its antigen is unknown.

The germline V gene encodes CDR1 MNHEY and CDR2 SMNVEV (reference sequence). The V and J ends lost 5 bases and 2 bases, in that order; junction bases with no gene match: 12. This CDR3 is 18 amino acids long. This TCR was recovered from a woman between 18 and 30 years old in good health and CMV-seronegative. The sample consisted of PBMCs. J is TRBJ1-6 and V is TRBV27; 7 nucleotides align to TRBD1. The CDR3 nucleotides read TGTGCCAGCAGTACCCCCTTGGGACAGAGCGCCTATAATTCACCCCTCCACTTT. This sequence encodes CASSTPLGQSAYNSPLHF.